The source of this T cell receptor (beta chain) is a study of cytomegalovirus exposure and HLA in healthy donors. The repertoire was sequenced with immunoSEQ multiplex PCR; TCRdb's copy has only in-frame clones and lacks some. This repertoire shows around 49,000 clones, 90% to 95% found once; its top ten account for 7.8%. With regard to this clone: Its specificity is not known.

The donors were in the 120-subject validation cohort, distinct from the roughly 600-subject first cohort. Losses at the gene ends were 4 bases for V and 2 bases for J; bases not matched to a gene: 6. The CDR3 is made up of 17 amino acids. The germline gives CDR1 LGHNA, CDR2 YSLEER. Study-wide results and limits: A list of 150 or so TCR beta chains associated with cytomegalovirus was given. In vitro work confirmed that three CMV-associated chains recognize CMV antigens.

The chain links TRBV4-3 to TRBJ2-2; TRBD2 matches 11 bases. The source material was PBMCs. This TCR came from a woman aged 18-29 years in good health and CMV-seropositive. The CDR3 region is CASSRLLAGDNTGELFF. CDR3 nucleotide sequence: TGCGCCAGCAGCCGCCTACTAGCGGGAGATAACACCGGGGAGCTGTTTTTT.